These 32 T cell receptor beta chains share one sample of origin, sequenced in a study of vaccination and CD4 T cells after COVID-19. These TCRs are of unknown antigen specificity. Treatment denoted: approximately 9-day PBMC culture with coronavirus spike peptide pools or control peptides (ViraFEST assay). An Oncomine TCR Beta short-read assay was used to sequence the DNA from cultured CD4+ T cells. Via MiXCR, TCRdb re-called the PCR reads, giving one row per CDR3 protein. The sample holds 11,000 to 15,000 distinct CDR3 sequences, around two fifths seen once. Sequenced: cultured CD4+ T cells from blood. The receptor set was obtained from a human donor with COVID-19.

This clonotype was seen a few times. V and J are TRBV6-4 and TRBJ1-2, with D possibly matching TRBD1 (6 bases). Trimming pared 5 bases from V and 3 bases from J, leaving 7 bases between. This CDR3 region has 12 residues. Germline V CDR1 and CDR2: MRHNA, SNTAGT. DNA for the CDR3: TGTGCCAGCAGTTCAGGGGACTATGGCTACACCTTC. Its protein product is CASSSGDYGYTF.

The CDR3 DNA reads as TGTGCCAGCAGTTTATCGCCGGGTTCCCCCGGAGGAGAGACCCAGTACTTC. Translated: CASSLSPGSPGGETQYF. The chain is built from TRBV28 and TRBJ2-5; TRBD2 is a possible D gene (5 bases). Germline V gene data show CDR1 as MDHEN and CDR2 as SYDVKM. The CDR3 has 17 amino acids. The V and J ends lost 1 base and 4 bases respectively, with 19 bases between them. The full variable domain, with the rest looked up from reference TRBV28 and TRBJ2-5, is DVKVTQSSRYLVKRTGEKVFLECVQDMDHENMFWYRQDPGLGLRLIYFSYDVKMKEKGDIPEGYSVSREKKERFSLILESASTNQTSMYLCASSLSPGSPGGETQYFGPGTRLLVL.

This clonotype is a singleton in its sample. The CDR3, as DNA: TGTGCCACCTGCCGGTATAATGAAAAACTGTTTTTT. Amino acids: CATCRYNEKLFF. The chain joins TRBV15 to TRBJ1-4; D not certain. Between the trimmed V and J ends, which lost 8 bases and 4 bases, there was a span of 8 bases. This CDR3 is 12 amino acids long. CDR1 LNHNV and CDR2 YYDKDF come from the germline V gene (reference sequence).

This chain links TRBV10-3 with TRBJ2-3; TRBD2 is a possible D gene (5 bases). Germline CDR1 and CDR2: ENHRY and SYGVKD. Trimming took 9 bases from V and 2 from J, leaving 9 bases between them. The CDR3 totals 12 residues. The CDR3 coding sequence is TGTGCCATAAGCGGACCCACAGATACGCAGTATTTT. The encoded protein is CAISGPTDTQYF.

The chain carries TRBV27 and TRBJ1-1, with 7 nucleotides matching TRBD1. Losses at the gene ends were 0 bases for V and 3 bases for J; bases not matched to a gene: 10. The V gene's germline CDR1 is MNHEY and CDR2 SMNVEV (reference sequence). The CDR3 is 17 amino acids. CDR3 sequence: CASSLSGGTEKYTEAFF. The CDR3 DNA sequence: TGTGCCAGCAGTTTATCGGGGGGGACAGAGAAATACACTGAAGCTTTCTTT.

This clonotype was seen a handful of times. The chain carries TRBV15 and TRBJ1-3; D remains ambiguous. Germline CDR1 LNHNV, CDR2 YYDKDF (reference sequence). Trimming took 0 bases from V and 7 from J, leaving 16 bases between them. This CDR3 is 16 amino acids long. CDR3 in DNA: TGTGCCACCAGCAGAGATATTTCAGGTTTAGGGAACACCATATATTTT. Protein product: CATSRDISGLGNTIYF. The full variable domain, in which reference TRBV15 and TRBJ1-3 provide the parts outside the CDR3, is DAMVIQNPRYQVTQFGKPVTLSCSQTLNHNVMYWYQQKSSQAPKLLFHYYDKDFNNEADTPDNFQSRRPNTSFCFLDIRSPGLGDTAMYLCATSRDISGLGNTIYFGEGSWLTVV.

The chain couples TRBV6-5 to TRBJ2-7; tentatively, D is TRBD1 (5 bases). The germline gives CDR1 MNHEY, CDR2 SVGAGI. V lost 2 bases and J lost 3, with 17 bases in between. This CDR3 is built from 16 residues. The CDR3 nucleotides are TGTGCCAGCAGTTACAATACTCAGGGAACTCTCTACGAGCAGTACTTC. It is translated as CASSYNTQGTLYEQYF.

This clonotype was counted between two and nine times. The chain is built from TRBV7-3 and TRBJ2-7, with 11 bases lining up with TRBD2. The junction had 5 bases not matched to a gene; V was cut back by 5 bases and J by 8 bases. Germline CDR1 is SGHTA and CDR2 is FQGTGA. This CDR3 region has 13 residues. CDR3 in amino acids: CASSDSGGAQQYF. In DNA, the CDR3 is TGTGCCAGCAGCGATAGCGGGGGGGCCCAGCAGTACTTC.

The chain uses TRBV7-2 and TRBJ2-2, with 8 bases identical to TRBD2. From germline, CDR1 is SGHTA and CDR2 FQGNSA. The CDR3 sequence is 15 residues long. The trim removed 8 bases at V and 2 bases at J, leaving 7 bases unmatched. The CDR3 DNA is TGTGCCAGCTTCAACGGGGGGGCAAACACCGGGGAGCTGTTTTTT. Its translation is CASFNGGANTGELFF.

On this clonotype itself: One end of the junction fails to match germline, which may point to a read error. This chain joins TRBV7-2 and TRBJ2-7; the match to TRBD2 covers 7 bases. The CDR3 is 12 amino acids. The germline V gene has CDR1 SGHTA and CDR2 FQGNSA. The CDR3 DNA reads TGTGCCAGCAGCCAATTAGCGGGTCGGCCCTTCTTC. It encodes CASSQLAGRPFF.

The chain uses TRBV10-3 and TRBJ2-5, with 11 nucleotides matching TRBD2. Per the germline V gene, CDR1 is ENHRY and CDR2 is SYGVKD. J lost 5 bases, V lost 8 bases, and 10 bases had no gene match. This CDR3 has 15 amino acids. CDR3 nucleotides: TGTGCCATCGGAGTAGCGGGGGGGCCAGGGGAGACCCAGTACTTC. Encoded protein: CAIGVAGGPGETQYF.

This clonotype has just a few counts. The V and J genes are TRBV2 and TRBJ2-5; TRBD2 aligns across 10 bases. Germline V gene data show CDR1 as SNHLY and CDR2 as FYNNEI. With V trimmed by 4 bases and J by 5 bases, 7 bases remained unmatched. CDR3 length: 15 amino acids. The CDR3 sequence is CASSGISGGSETQYF. As DNA, the CDR3 is TGTGCCAGCAGTGGTATTAGCGGGGGGTCTGAGACCCAGTACTTC.

The CDR3 sequence: CASSPRDRGRGNTEAFF. CDR3 sequence (DNA): TGTGCCAGCTCACCTCGGGACAGGGGGCGTGGGAACACTGAAGCTTTCTTT. V gene TRBV18 combines with J gene TRBJ1-1; 12 bases align to TRBD1. The V and J ends lost 3 bases and 1 base, in that order; junction bases with no gene match: 6. Germline V gene data show CDR1 as KGHSH and CDR2 as LQKENI. The CDR3 is made up of 17 amino acids.

The chain couples TRBV6-5 to TRBJ2-7, with D unclear. Germline CDR1 MNHEY, CDR2 SVGAGI. V lost 2 bases and J 1 base, leaving 6 bases between the germline ends. CDR3 length equals 13 residues. The CDR3 loop is CASSYPESYEQYF. DNA for the CDR3: TGTGCCAGCAGTTACCCCGAATCCTACGAGCAGTACTTC.

This clonotype is medium-sized (0.01 to 0.1%) by share. V usage is TRBV6-1 and J usage is TRBJ1-2; D unresolved. The CDR3 is made up of 11 amino acids. The V and J ends lost 3 bases and 4 bases respectively, with 3 bases between them. Germline loops: CDR1 MNHNS, CDR2 SASEGT. CDR3 nucleotide sequence: TGTGCCAGCAGTGACAGCTATGGCTACACCTTC. Protein: CASSDSYGYTF.

J is TRBJ2-1 and V is TRBV5-1; D perhaps matches TRBD1 (5 bases). The V end lost 4 bases, the J end lost 2 bases, and 13 bases lay between the germline ends. The germline V gene encodes CDR1 SGHRS and CDR2 YFSETQ. The CDR3 has 15 residues. CDR3 nucleotides: TGCGCCAGCAGCACCGACAGCCCTCCCTACAATGAGCAGTTCTTC. Translated, it gives CASSTDSPPYNEQFF. Full variable domain (outside the CDR3, taken from reference TRBV5-1 and TRBJ2-1): KAGVTQTPRYLIKTRGQQVTLSCSPISGHRSVSWYQQTPGQGLQFLFEYFSETQRNKGNFPGRFSGRQFSNSRSEMNVSTLELGDSALYLCASSTDSPPYNEQFFGPGTRLTVL.

The rearrangement joins TRBV27 to TRBJ1-1; D not resolved. The CDR3 covers 12 residues. Deletions cut 9 bases from V and 3 bases from J, with 11 bases between. Germline assignment: CDR1 MNHEY and CDR2 SMNVEV (reference sequence). The CDR3 loop is CARTPMDTEAFF. The CDR3 DNA reads TGTGCCAGGACGCCTATGGACACTGAAGCTTTCTTT.

This sequence joins TRBV7-2 and TRBJ2-7; 11 bases are shared with TRBD2. Germline loops: CDR1 SGHTA, CDR2 FQGNSA. CDR3 size: 15 residues. Germline trimming cut 6 bases from V and 2 bases from J; bases unmatched to any gene: 6. As DNA, the CDR3 is TGTGCCAGCAGTCATAGCGGGGGGGTCCCCTACGAGCAGTACTTC. This gives the protein CASSHSGGVPYEQYF.

This clonotype was seen a few times. The chain is built from TRBV27 and TRBJ1-6; D is undetermined. The CDR3 loop spans 15 amino acids. CDR1 and CDR2 from the germline V gene are MNHEY and SMNVEV (reference sequence). Trimming stripped 6 bases from V and 10 bases from J, with 19 bases between. The CDR3 DNA follows: TGTGCCAGCAGCCAAGGGTGGACGGTCCCCTCACCCCTCCACTTT. Protein sequence: CASSQGWTVPSPLHF.

The chain has TRBV11-2 and TRBJ2-7, with D possibly matching TRBD1 (5 bases). Trimming stripped 3 bases from V and 3 bases from J, with 9 bases between. The CDR3 covers 13 residues. The germline gives CDR1 SGHAT, CDR2 FQNNGV. CDR3 region: CASSFWQGYEQYF. Written as DNA, the CDR3 is TGTGCCAGCAGCTTTTGGCAGGGCTACGAGCAGTACTTC.

This clonotype turned up a few times. This sequence joins TRBV6-2 or TRBV6-3 and TRBJ2-3; 8 nucleotides agree with TRBD2. The germline V gene encodes CDR1 MNHEY and CDR2 SVGEGT. The V and J ends lost 6 bases and 8 bases, in that order; junction bases with no gene match: 4. The CDR3 sequence is 12 residues long. CDR3 amino acids: CASSSGGLTQYF. CDR3 coding DNA: TGTGCCAGCAGCTCGGGGGGGCTTACGCAGTATTTT.

This chain links TRBV20-1 with TRBJ1-4, with D tentatively TRBD1 (5 bases). The CDR3 is 13 residues long. In germline, CDR1 is DFQATT, CDR2 SNEGSKA (reference sequence). V was trimmed by 6 bases and J by 3 bases, leaving 11 bases between them. CDR3 DNA: TGCAGTGCACCAGGGTCCGCTAATGAAAAACTGTTTTTT. Residues: CSAPGSANEKLFF.

The chain couples TRBV5-5 to TRBJ2-5, with TRBD2 as a possible D gene (7 bases). With 4 bases removed from V and 4 bases from J, the gap between germline ends came to 17 bases. This CDR3 is built from 15 residues. Germline V lookup: CDR1 SGHKS, CDR2 YYEKEE (reference sequence). As DNA, the CDR3 is TGTGCCAGCAGCCCGACCTTCGGGGGGCCAGAGACCCAGTACTTC. Residues: CASSPTFGGPETQYF.

V usage is TRBV6-5 and J usage is TRBJ2-2; weak D call: TRBD1 (6 bases). Germline V gene data show CDR1 as MNHEY and CDR2 as SVGAGI. Deletions cut 0 bases from V and 7 bases from J, with 15 bases between. CDR3 size: 16 residues. The CDR3: CASSYSRAGVGGELFF. The DNA of the CDR3 is TGTGCCAGCAGTTACTCCCGGGCAGGGGTTGGCGGGGAGCTGTTTTTT.

This clonotype was found a few times. The CDR3 coding sequence is TGTGCCAGTAGTGTCCCCCACCGGGGAGAGACCCAGTACTTC. This gives the protein CASSVPHRGETQYF. The rearrangement uses TRBV19 and TRBJ2-5, with TRBD2 as a possible D gene (5 bases). Trimming pared 5 bases from V and 4 bases from J, leaving 14 bases between. Germline V lookup: CDR1 LNHDA, CDR2 SQIVND (reference sequence). This CDR3 has 14 residues.

V and J are TRBV2 and TRBJ1-5; 7 bases line up with TRBD1. CDR3 size: 17 residues. Germline V gene sequence: CDR1 SNHLY, CDR2 FYNNEI. With 4 bases clipped from V and 2 bases from J, the junction kept 11 bases outside the gene matches. DNA for the CDR3: TGTGCCAGCAGTGCGATAGGGGGCGCGGGGGGCAATCAGCCCCAGCATTTT. Its protein product is CASSAIGGAGGNQPQHF.

This clonotype was seen a few times. The chain uses TRBV7-2 and TRBJ2-5, with D tentatively TRBD2 (5 bases). Trimming shortened V by 5 bases and J by 2 bases, and 9 bases separated the two germline ends. Germline CDR1 SGHTA, CDR2 FQGNSA. This CDR3 has 13 residues. This CDR3 reads CASSRTHQETQYF. In DNA, the CDR3 is TGTGCCAGCAGCCGGACTCATCAAGAGACCCAGTACTTC. The entire variable domain, with the rest obtained from reference TRBV7-2 and TRBJ2-5, is as follows: GAGVSQSPSNKVTEKGKDVELRCDPISGHTALYWYRQSLGQGLEFLIYFQGNSAPDKSGLPSDRFSAERTGGSVSTLTIQRTQQEDSAVYLCASSRTHQETQYFGPGTRLLVL.

The rearrangement links TRBV2 to TRBJ1-1; the D is unclear. The CDR3 spans 14 residues. Trimming removed 1 base from V and 4 bases from J, with 10 bases in between. Germline V gene data show CDR1 as SNHLY and CDR2 as FYNNEI. CDR3 in amino acids: CASSEVAVSTEAFF. Here the CDR3 DNA reads TGTGCCAGCAGTGAAGTGGCAGTTTCCACTGAAGCTTTCTTT. Drawing the rest from reference TRBV2 and TRBJ1-1, the complete variable domain is EPEVTQTPSHQVTQMGQEVILRCVPISNHLYFYWYRQILGQKVEFLVSFYNNEISEKSEIFDDQFSVERPDGSNFTLKIRSTKLEDSAMYFCASSEVAVSTEAFFGQGTRLTVV.

By share, this clonotype counts as hyperexpanded. The chain employs TRBV6-1 and TRBJ2-5, with D maybe TRBD1 (5 bases). From germline, CDR1 is MNHNS and CDR2 SASEGT. V was clipped by 7 bases and J by 4 bases, with 13 bases between them. The CDR3 runs 13 residues. In DNA, the CDR3 is TGTGCCAGCAAGGGGATGGGGTTAGAGACCCAGTACTTC. This translates into CASKGMGLETQYF.

The chain combines TRBV6-1 with TRBJ2-7; D remains ambiguous. CDR3 size: 11 residues. With 8 bases removed from V and 6 bases from J, the gap between germline ends came to 11 bases. Germline CDR1 is MNHNS and CDR2 is SASEGT. DNA for the CDR3: TGTGCCAGCTACAGATATCTCGAGCAGTACTTC. Translation: CASYRYLEQYF.

The chain couples TRBV7-3 to TRBJ2-3; D ambiguous. V lost 2 bases and J lost 1, with 13 bases in between. The length of the CDR3 is 16 residues. Germline CDR1 and CDR2: SGHTA and FQGTGA. This CDR3 reads CASSLSGYGGTDTQYF. In DNA form, the CDR3 reads TGTGCCAGCAGCTTATCTGGGTATGGGGGCACAGATACGCAGTATTTT.

This clonotype was observed a handful of times. CDR3 nucleotide sequence: TGTGCCAGCAGTGCAAGCTCACGGAGCTATGGCTACACCTTC. Encoded protein: CASSASSRSYGYTF. The rearrangement joins TRBV6-1 to TRBJ1-2; D call uncertain. CDR1 is MNHNS and CDR2 is SASEGT in the germline V gene. This CDR3 has 14 amino acids. V was clipped by 4 bases and J by 4 bases, with 13 bases between them.